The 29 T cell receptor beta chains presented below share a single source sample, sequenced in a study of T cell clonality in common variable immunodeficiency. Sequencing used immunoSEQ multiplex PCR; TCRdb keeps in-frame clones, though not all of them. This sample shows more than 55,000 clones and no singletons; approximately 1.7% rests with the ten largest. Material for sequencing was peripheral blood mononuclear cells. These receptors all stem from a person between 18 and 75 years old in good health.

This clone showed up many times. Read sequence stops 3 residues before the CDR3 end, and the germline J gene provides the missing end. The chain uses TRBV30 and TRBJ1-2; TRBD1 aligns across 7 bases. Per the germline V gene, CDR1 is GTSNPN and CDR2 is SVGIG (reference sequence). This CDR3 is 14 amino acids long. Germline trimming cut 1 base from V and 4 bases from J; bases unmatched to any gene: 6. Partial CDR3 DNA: TGTGCCTGGAGTGGAACAGGGGAAAGCTATGGC. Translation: CAWSGTGESYG. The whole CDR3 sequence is CAWSGTGESYGYTF.

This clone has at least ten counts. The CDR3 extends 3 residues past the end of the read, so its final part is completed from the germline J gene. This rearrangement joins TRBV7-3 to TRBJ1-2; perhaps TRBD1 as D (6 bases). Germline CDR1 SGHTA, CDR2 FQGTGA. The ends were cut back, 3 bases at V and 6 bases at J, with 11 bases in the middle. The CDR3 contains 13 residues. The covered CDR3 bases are TGTGCCAGCAGCTTTTCTGGGGGCGATGGC. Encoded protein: CASSFSGGDG. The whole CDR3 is CASSFSGGDGYTF.

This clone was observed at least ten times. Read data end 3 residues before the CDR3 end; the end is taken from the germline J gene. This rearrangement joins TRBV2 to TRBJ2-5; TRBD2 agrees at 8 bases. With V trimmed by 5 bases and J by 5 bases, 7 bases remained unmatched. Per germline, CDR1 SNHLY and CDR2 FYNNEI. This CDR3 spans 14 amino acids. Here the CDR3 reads CASSYSGIFETQYF. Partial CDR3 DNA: TGTGCCAGCAGTTATAGCGGGATCTTTGAGACC.

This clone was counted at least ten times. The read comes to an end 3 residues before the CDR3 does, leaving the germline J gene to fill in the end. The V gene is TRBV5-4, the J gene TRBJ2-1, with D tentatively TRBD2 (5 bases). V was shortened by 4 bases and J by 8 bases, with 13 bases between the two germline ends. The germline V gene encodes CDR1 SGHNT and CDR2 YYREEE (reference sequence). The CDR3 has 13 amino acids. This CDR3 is CASSQTSKDEQFF. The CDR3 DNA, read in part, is TGTGCCAGCAGCCAAACTAGTAAGGATGAG.

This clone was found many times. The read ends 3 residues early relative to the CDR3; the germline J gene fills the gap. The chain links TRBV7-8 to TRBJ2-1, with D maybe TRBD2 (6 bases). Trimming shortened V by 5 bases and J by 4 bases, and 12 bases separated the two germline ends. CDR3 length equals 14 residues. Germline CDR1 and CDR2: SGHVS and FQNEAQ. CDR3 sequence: CASSLMGLYNEQFF. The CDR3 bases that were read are TGTGCCAGCAGCCTAATGGGACTTTACAATGAG.

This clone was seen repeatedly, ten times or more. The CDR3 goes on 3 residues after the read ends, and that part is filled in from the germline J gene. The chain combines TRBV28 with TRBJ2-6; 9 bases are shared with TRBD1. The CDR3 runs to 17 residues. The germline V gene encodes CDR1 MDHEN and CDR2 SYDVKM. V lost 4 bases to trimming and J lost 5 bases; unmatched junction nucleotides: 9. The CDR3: CASSSGTGLFWANVLTF. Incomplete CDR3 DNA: TGTGCCAGCAGTTCCGGGACAGGGCTATTTTGGGCCAACGTC. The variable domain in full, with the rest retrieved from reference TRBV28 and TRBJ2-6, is DVKVTQSSRYLVKRTGEKVFLECVQDMDHENMFWYRQDPGLGLRLIYFSYDVKMKEKGDIPEGYSVSREKKERFSLILESASTNQTSMYLCASSSGTGLFWANVLTFGAGSRLTVL.

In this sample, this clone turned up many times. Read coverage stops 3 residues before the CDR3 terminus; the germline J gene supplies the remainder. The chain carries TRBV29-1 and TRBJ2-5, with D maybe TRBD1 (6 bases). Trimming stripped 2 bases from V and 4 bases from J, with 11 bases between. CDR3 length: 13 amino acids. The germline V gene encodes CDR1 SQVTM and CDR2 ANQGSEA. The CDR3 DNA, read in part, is TGCAGCGTTGAACAGGGGCGAGGAGAGACC. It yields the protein CSVEQGRGET. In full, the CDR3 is CSVEQGRGETQYF. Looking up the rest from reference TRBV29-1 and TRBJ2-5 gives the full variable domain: SAVISQKPSRDICQRGTSLTIQCQVDSQVTMMFWYRQQPGQSLTLIATANQGSEATYESGFVIDKFPISRPNLTFSTLTVSNMSPEDSSIYLCSVEQGRGETQYFGPGTRLLVL.

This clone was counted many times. The CDR3 sequence: CASSSSPRIEQFF. CDR3 bases read: TGTGCCAGCAGCTCCAGTCCCCGCATTGAG. V gene TRBV7-2 combines with J gene TRBJ2-1; no clear D. Read coverage stops 3 residues before the CDR3 terminus; the germline J gene supplies the remainder. CDR1 and CDR2 from the germline V gene are SGHTA and FQGNSA. The CDR3 has 13 residues. V shed 4 bases and J shed 9 bases, with 13 bases lying between them.

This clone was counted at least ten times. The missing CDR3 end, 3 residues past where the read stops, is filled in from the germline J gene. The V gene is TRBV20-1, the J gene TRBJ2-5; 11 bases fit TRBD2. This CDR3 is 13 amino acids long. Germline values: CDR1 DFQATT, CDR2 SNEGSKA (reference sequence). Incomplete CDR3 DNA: TGCAGCGCGATAGCGGGAGGGAAAGAGACC. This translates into CSAIAGGKET. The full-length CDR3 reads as CSAIAGGKETQYF.

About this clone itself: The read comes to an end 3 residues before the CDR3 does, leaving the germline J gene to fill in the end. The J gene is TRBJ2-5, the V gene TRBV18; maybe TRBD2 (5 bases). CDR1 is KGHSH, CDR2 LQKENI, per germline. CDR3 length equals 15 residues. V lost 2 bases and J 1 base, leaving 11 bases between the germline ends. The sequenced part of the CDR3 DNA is TGTGCCAGCTCACCATTCAGCGGTACCCAAGAGACC. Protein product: CASSPFSGTQET. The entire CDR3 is CASSPFSGTQETQYF.

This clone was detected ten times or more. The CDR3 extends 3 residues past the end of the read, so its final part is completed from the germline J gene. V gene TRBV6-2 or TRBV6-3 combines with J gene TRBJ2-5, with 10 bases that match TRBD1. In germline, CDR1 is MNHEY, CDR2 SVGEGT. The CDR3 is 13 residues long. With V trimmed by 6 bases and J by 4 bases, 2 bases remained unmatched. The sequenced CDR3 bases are TGTGCCAGCAGAAGGACAGGGGGAGAGACC. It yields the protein CASRRTGGET. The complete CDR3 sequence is CASRRTGGETQYF.

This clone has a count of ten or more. CDR3 DNA, as far as it was read: TGTGCCAGCAGCCTAACTAGCGGGACTTACAATGAG. Translation: CASSLTSGTYNE. The full CDR3 protein is CASSLTSGTYNEQFF. The chain links TRBV7-2 to TRBJ2-1; 10 bases match TRBD2. The sequence runs out 3 residues before the end of the CDR3; the remainder is reconstructed from the germline J gene. Losses at the gene ends were 5 bases for V and 4 bases for J; bases not matched to a gene: 5. Germline values: CDR1 SGHTA, CDR2 FQGNSA. This CDR3 spans 15 amino acids.

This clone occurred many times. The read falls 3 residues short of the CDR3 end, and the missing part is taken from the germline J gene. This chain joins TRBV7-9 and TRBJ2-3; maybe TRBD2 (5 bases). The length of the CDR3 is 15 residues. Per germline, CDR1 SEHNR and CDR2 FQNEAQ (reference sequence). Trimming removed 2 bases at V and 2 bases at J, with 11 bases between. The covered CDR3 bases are TGTGCCAGCAGCTTAAGCGGAGGTACCACAGATACG. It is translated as CASSLSGGTTDT. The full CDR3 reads CASSLSGGTTDTQYF.

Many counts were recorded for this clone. The sequenced CDR3 bases are TGTGCCAGCAGCAGGCCCTGGAGATCCAGACAAGAGACC. Its protein product is CASSRPWRSRQET. The entire CDR3 protein reads CASSRPWRSRQETQYF. The chain joins TRBV28 to TRBJ2-5; D unresolved. The missing CDR3 end, 3 residues past where the read stops, is filled in from the germline J gene. The CDR3 is made up of 16 amino acids. The V and J ends lost 6 bases and 2 bases respectively, with 19 bases between them. The germline CDR1 and CDR2 sequences are MDHEN and SYDVKM.

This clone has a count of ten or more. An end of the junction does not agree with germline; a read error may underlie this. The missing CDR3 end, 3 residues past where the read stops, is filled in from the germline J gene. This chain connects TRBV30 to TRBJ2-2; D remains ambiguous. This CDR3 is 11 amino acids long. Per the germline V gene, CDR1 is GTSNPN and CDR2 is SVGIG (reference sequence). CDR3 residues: CAWAKTGELFF. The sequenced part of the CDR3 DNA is TGTGCCTGGGCGAAGACCGGGGAG.

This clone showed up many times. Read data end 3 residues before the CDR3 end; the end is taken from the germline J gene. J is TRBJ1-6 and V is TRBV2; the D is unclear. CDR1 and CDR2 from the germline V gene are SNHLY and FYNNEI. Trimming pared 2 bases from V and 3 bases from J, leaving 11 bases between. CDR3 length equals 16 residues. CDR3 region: CASSELGNRYNSPLHF. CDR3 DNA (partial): TGTGCCAGCAGTGAACTCGGTAACCGCTATAATTCACCC.

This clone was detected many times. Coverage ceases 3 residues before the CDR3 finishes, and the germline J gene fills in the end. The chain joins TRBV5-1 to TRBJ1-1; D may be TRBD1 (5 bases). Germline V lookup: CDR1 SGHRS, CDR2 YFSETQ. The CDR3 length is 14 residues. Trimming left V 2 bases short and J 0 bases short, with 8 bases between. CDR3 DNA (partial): TGCGCCAGCAGCTTACCAGGGTTGAACACTGAA. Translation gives CASSLPGLNTE. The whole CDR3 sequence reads CASSLPGLNTEAFF.

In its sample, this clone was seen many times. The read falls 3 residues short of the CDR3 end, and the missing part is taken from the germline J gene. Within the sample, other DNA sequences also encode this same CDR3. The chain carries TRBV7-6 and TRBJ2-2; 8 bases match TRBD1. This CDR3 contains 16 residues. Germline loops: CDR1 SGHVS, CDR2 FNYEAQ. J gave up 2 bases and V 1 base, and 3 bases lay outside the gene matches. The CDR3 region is CASSLETGANTGELFF. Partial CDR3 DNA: TGTGCCAGCAGCTTAGAGACAGGGGCAAACACCGGGGAG. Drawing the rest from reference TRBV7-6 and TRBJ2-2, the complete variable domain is GAGVSQSPRYKVTKRGQDVALRCDPISGHVSLYWYRQALGQGPEFLTYFNYEAQQDKSGLPNDRFSAERPEGSISTLTIQRTEQRDSAMYRCASSLETGANTGELFFGEGSRLTVL.

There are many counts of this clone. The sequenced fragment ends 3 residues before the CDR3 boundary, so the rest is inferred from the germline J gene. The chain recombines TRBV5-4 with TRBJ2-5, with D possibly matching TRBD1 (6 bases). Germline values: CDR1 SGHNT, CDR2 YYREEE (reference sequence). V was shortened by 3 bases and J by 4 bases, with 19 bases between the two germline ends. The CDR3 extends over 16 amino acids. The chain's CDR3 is CASSSSDQARGETQYF. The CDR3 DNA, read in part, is TGTGCCAGCAGCTCCTCGGACCAGGCCAGGGGAGAGACC.

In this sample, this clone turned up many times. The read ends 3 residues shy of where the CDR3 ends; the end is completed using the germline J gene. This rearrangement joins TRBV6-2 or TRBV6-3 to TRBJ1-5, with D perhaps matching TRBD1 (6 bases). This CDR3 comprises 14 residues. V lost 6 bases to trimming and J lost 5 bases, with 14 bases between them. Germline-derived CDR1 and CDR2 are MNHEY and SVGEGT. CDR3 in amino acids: CASREGGGHQPQHF. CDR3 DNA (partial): TGTGCCAGCAGAGAGGGCGGGGGCCATCAGCCC.

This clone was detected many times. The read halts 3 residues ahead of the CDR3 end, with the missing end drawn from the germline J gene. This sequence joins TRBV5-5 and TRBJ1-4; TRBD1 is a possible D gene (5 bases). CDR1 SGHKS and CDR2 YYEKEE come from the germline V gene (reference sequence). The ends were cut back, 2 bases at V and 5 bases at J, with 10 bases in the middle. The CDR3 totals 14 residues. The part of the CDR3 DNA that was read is TGTGCCAGCAGCTTAGGGGCGCTCAATGAAAAA. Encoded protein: CASSLGALNEK. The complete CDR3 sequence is CASSLGALNEKLFF.

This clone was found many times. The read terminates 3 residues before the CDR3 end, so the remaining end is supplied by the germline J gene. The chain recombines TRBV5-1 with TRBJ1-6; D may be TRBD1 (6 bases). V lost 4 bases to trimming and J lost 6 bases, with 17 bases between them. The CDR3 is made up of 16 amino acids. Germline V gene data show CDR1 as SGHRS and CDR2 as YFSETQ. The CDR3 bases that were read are TGCGCCAGCAGCCTCCTGTCGGACAGTTCTAATTCACCC. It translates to CASSLLSDSSNSP. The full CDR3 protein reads CASSLLSDSSNSPLHF.

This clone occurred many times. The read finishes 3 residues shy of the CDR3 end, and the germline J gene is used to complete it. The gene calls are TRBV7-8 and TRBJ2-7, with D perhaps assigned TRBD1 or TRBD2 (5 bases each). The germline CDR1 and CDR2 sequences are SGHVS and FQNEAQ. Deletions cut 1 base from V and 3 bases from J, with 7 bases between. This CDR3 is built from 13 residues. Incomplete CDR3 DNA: TGTGCCAGCAGCTTAGGAGGGGTCTACGAG. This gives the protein CASSLGGVYE. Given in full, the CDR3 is CASSLGGVYEQYF. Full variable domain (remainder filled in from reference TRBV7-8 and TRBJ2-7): GAGVSQSPRYKVAKRGQDVALRCDPISGHVSLFWYQQALGQGPEFLTYFQNEAQLDKSGLPSDRFFAERPEGSVSTLKIQRTQQEDSAVYLCASSLGGVYEQYFGPGTRLTVT.

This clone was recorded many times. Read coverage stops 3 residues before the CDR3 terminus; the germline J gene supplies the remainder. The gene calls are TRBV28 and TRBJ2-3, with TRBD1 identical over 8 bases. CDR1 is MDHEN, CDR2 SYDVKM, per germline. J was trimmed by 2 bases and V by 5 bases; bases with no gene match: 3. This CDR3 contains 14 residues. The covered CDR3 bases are TGTGCCAGCAGTGGGACAGGCTACACAGATACG. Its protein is CASSGTGYTDT. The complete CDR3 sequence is CASSGTGYTDTQYF.

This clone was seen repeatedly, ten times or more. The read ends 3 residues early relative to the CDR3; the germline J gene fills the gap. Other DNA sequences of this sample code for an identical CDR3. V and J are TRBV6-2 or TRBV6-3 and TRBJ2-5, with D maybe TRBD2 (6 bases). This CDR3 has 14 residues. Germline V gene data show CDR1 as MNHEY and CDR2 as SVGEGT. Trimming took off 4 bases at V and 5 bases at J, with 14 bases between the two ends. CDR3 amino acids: CASSSGGNPETQYF. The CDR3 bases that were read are TGTGCCAGCAGTTCGGGCGGGAACCCTGAGACC.

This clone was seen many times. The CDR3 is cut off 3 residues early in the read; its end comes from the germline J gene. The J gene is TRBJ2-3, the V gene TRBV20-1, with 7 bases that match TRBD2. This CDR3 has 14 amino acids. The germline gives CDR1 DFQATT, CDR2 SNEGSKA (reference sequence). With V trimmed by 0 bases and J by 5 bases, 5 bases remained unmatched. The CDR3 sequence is CSARDAGVGDTQYF. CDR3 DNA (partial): TGCAGTGCTAGAGACGCGGGAGTAGGAGATACG.

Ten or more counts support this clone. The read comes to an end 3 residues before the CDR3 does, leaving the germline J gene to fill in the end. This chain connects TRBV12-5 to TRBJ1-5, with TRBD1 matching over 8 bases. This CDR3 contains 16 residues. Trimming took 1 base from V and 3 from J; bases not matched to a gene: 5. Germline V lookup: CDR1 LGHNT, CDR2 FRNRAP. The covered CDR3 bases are TGTGCTAGTGGTTTGGGATGGGGACAGGCCAATCAGCCC. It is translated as CASGLGWGQANQP. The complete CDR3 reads CASGLGWGQANQPQHF.

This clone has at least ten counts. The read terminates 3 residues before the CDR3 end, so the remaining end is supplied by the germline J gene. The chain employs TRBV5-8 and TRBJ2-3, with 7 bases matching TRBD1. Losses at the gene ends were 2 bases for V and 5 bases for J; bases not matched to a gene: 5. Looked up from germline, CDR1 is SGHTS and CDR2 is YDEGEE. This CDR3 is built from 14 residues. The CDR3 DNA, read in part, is TGTGCCAGCAGCTTAAGTGACAGGGAAGATACG. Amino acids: CASSLSDREDT. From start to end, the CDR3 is CASSLSDREDTQYF.

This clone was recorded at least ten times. The CDR3: CSAKPSGKLDEQFF. The sequenced part of the CDR3 DNA is TGCAGTGCTAAACCTAGCGGGAAGCTGGATGAG. The rearrangement links TRBV20-1 to TRBJ2-1, with 9 bases matching TRBD2. With the read ending 3 residues before the CDR3 end, the germline J gene is used to fill in that end. CDR3 length: 14 amino acids. Unmatched junction bases numbered 9, after V lost 4 bases and J lost 8 bases. Germline loops: CDR1 DFQATT, CDR2 SNEGSKA (reference sequence).